One and the same sample provided the 4 T cell receptor beta chains below, sequenced in a study of identical twins. MiXCR, applied by TCRdb to the 5' RACE reads, yields one record per CDR3 protein. Seen here are under 350,000 distinct CDR3 sequences, roughly 9.8% observed once, and the top ten hold 7% to 8.5%. The data also belong to a second study, concerning yellow fever vaccine responses in identical twins.

Material for sequencing was CD8+ T cells sorted from blood. All receptors derive from a young woman in good health.

This clonotype showed up just a few times. The chain is built from TRBV2 and TRBJ1-1; 8 bases are shared with TRBD1. V was pared by 5 bases and J by 1 base, with 6 bases of the junction left unmatched. The CDR3 is 15 residues long. CDR1 is SNHLY, CDR2 FYNNEI, per germline. The CDR3 reads CASSYLTGENTEAFF. The CDR3 DNA follows: TGTGCCAGCAGTTACCTGACAGGGGAGAACACTGAAGCTTTCTTT. The complete variable domain, with remaining parts taken from reference TRBV2 and TRBJ1-1, reads EPEVTQTPSHQVTQMGQEVILRCVPISNHLYFYWYRQILGQKVEFLVSFYNNEISEKSEIFDDQFSVERPDGSNFTLKIRSTKLEDSAMYFCASSYLTGENTEAFFGQGTRLTVV.

This clonotype was recorded a few times. V gene TRBV5-6 combines with J gene TRBJ2-3; 13 nucleotides align to TRBD2. Germline values: CDR1 SGHDT, CDR2 YYEEEE. The CDR3 length is 15 residues. Trimming at V came to 4 bases and at J to 4 bases, leaving 3 bases not matched to a gene. This chain's CDR3 is CASSLGLAGPDTQYF. The DNA for the CDR3 is TGTGCCAGCAGCCTGGGACTAGCGGGACCAGATACGCAGTATTTT. The whole variable domain, remainder taken from reference TRBV5-6 and TRBJ2-3, is DAGVTQSPTHLIKTRGQQVTLRCSPKSGHDTVSWYQQALGQGPQFIFQYYEEEERQRGNFPDRFSGHQFPNYSSELNVNALLLGDSALYLCASSLGLAGPDTQYFGPGTRLTVL.

This clonotype was observed once. This sequence joins TRBV7-8 and TRBJ2-1; unclear D gene. Trimming stripped 1 base from V and 6 bases from J, with 13 bases between. The CDR3 totals 15 residues. Germline CDR1 SGHVS, CDR2 FQNEAQ. The CDR3 loop is CASSLDVVTPNEQFF. CDR3 bases: TGTGCCAGCAGCTTAGATGTGGTAACCCCCAATGAGCAGTTCTTC.

This clonotype was observed a few times. This sequence joins TRBV7-9 and TRBJ2-7; 7 nucleotides match TRBD1. V lost 5 bases, J lost 0 bases, and 10 bases stayed unmatched. Germline V gives CDR1 SEHNR, CDR2 FQNEAQ (reference sequence). This CDR3 is built from 16 residues. The CDR3 nucleotides read TGTGCCAGCAGCCCCCGAGAGGGGGCCAACTCCTACGAGCAGTACTTC. It yields the protein CASSPREGANSYEQYF.